The T cell receptor beta chain under discussion was sequenced for a study of blood T cells in healthy people across ages (dated by TCRdb to 2013 to 2016). Concerning the study at large: In model experiments, roughly one uniquely barcoded TCR beta cDNA molecule per two T cells was captured by template switching. Four age groups were formed from the donors: young (average about 15 years), middle-aged (around 40), aged (roughly 59) and long-lived (82). To avoid experimental bias, donors of different ages were randomly spread across the sequencing lanes. Two additional independent replicas of 1 million unique cDNA reads from the same blood draw were analyzed for two donors (one aged 18 to 29 and one aged 80 or older). To track age-related changes in TCR beta repertoire diversity, the study relied on deep sequencing normalized with unique cDNA molecular identifiers. The full study reports these points: Estimates of total diversity based on one million sequenced T cells were regarded as lower bounds and as underestimates. A strong correlation was found between observed TCR beta diversity and the percentage of naive T cells measured by flow cytometry. Bulk unsorted PBMC profiling prevented conclusive comparison of naive and antigen-experienced compartments. Observed TCR beta diversity per million T cells fell roughly linearly with age, and a significant reduction was already apparent by age about 36. Donor CMV infection status was unknown, potentially confounding age-related changes in expanded clonotypes. Compared with the aged group, the long-lived group had more naive CD4+ T cells, fewer expanded clones and increased TCR diversity, suggesting age selection.

The library relied on 5' RACE. Sequencing used an Illumina HiSeq 2500. A second PCR of roughly 7 to 12 cycles was performed with a sample-barcoded 5' primer and a J-beta primer mix. Each TCR beta cDNA molecule received a unique molecular identifier from a template-switch 5' adaptor carrying 12 random nucleotides. Each sample yielded at least 2.5 million CDR3-containing paired-end reads. All of the RNA was converted into first-strand cDNA using the Mint cDNA synthesis kit, with a TRBC-specific oligonucleotide serving as the primer. After uracil-DNA glycosylase treatment, a first 18-cycle PCR used universal primers M1SS and BC2_uni_R on all cDNA. On the study's bioinformatics: For normalization, 1 million high-quality reads were randomly selected from each sample, with every read carrying a distinct molecular identifier. Instead of being binned into consensus sequences, reads that shared molecular identifiers were thrown out. CDR3 identification, clonotype clustering and error correction used MiTCR with a Q25 quality threshold and the strictest error-elimination algorithm. A nonparametric unseen species model with Euler transformation was used to estimate lower-bound total TCR beta diversity. The public sequencing data were trimmed at Q25 with fastp and processed into clonotypes with MiXCR by TCRdb, which kept only in-frame beta chains. Each CDR3 protein gets just one entry, which takes the most common genes and DNA from the rows behind it. TCRdb, rather than the study authors, made the V and J calls. The sample includes 1,500,000 or so distinct CDR3 sequences, with roughly 43% observed a single time. The ten biggest clones cover approximately 4% of the sample.

This clonotype turned up a few times. Its antigen is currently not known. Base qualities are not at hand, and no much larger clone is one base apart. Trimming costs V 4 bases and J 4 bases, and their ends lie 11 bases apart. Spanning cysteine to phenylalanine, the CDR3 consists of 13 amino acids. Just CDR3 DNA is preserved here, 39 bases in frame from base 1. From a lookup of the germline V gene, CDR1 and CDR2 are WSHSY and SAAADI. The 39 donors, aged about 6 to 100 years, were systemically healthy Caucasian individuals from Russia. Ten milliliters of peripheral blood were drawn from each donor into EDTA-treated Vacutainer tubes. Ficoll-Paque density-gradient centrifugation was used to isolate PBMCs, with at least 7 million per sample. Trizol reagent was used to extract total RNA from the PBMCs, yielding at least 5.5 micrograms per sample. The percentages of naive CD45RAhigh/CD27high T cells were determined by flow cytometry on a PBMC aliquot from every donor.

This chain joins TRBV10-2 to TRBJ2-7, with TRBD2 perhaps the D gene, on 6 matching bases. Sequencing was carried out using blood. This receptor was taken from a woman in her late teens or twenties in good health. The CDR3 reads CASSVGGRYEQYF. Here is the DNA: TGCGCCAGCAGTGTTGGAGGGAGGTACGAGCAGTACTTC.